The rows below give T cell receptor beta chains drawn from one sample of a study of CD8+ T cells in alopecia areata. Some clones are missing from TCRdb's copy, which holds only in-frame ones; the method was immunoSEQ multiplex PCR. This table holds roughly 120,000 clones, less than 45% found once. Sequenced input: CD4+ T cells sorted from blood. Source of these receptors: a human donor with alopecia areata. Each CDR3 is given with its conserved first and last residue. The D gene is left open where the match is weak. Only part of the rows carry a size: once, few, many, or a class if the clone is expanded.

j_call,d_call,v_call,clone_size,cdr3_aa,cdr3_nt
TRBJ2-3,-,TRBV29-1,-,CSVVRGSTDTQYF,TGCAGCGTTGTAAGGGGGAGCACAGATACGCAGTATTTT
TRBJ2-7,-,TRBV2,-,CASRANRVYEQYF,TGTGCCAGCAGAGCCAACAGGGTCTACGAGCAGTACTTC
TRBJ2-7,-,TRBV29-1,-,CSASAGLSYEQYF,TGCAGCGCCTCGGCAGGGTTATCCTACGAGCAGTACTTC
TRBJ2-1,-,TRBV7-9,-,CASSKDGYGQFF,TGTGCCAGCTCAAAAGACGGCTATGGGCAGTTCTTC
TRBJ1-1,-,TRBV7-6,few,CASSLGWGGTEAFF,TGTGCCAGCAGCTTAGGATGGGGGGGTACTGAAGCTTTCTTT
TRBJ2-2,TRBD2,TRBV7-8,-,CASSRSGGGTGELFF,TGTGCCAGCAGCCGTAGCGGGGGAGGCACCGGGGAGCTGTTTTTT
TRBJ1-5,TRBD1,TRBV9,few,CASSGQGAGNQPQHF,TGTGCCAGCAGCGGTCAGGGGGCGGGCAATCAGCCCCAGCATTTT
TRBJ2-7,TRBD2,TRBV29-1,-,CSGGGGTSGTYEQYF,TGCAGCGGTGGGGGCGGGACTAGCGGGACCTACGAGCAGTACTTC
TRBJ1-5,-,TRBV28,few,CASTPTGNQPQHF,TGTGCCAGCACCCCCACGGGGAATCAGCCCCAGCATTTT
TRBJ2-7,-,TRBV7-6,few,CASSSVSGTYEQYF,TGTGCCAGCAGCTCCGTTAGCGGAACCTACGAGCAGTACTTC
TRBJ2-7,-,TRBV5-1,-,CASSLDSRDISYEQYF,TGCGCCAGCAGCTTGGATAGCAGGGACATCTCCTACGAGCAGTACTTC
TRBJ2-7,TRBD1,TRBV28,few,CASSPNRDSYSYEQYF,TGTGCCAGCAGTCCTAACCGGGACAGTTACTCCTACGAGCAGTACTTC
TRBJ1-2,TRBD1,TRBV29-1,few,CSAPGQGMLYTF,TGCAGCGCGCCTGGACAGGGGATGTTGTACACCTTC
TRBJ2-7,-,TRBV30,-,CAWSPGLMYEQYF,TGTGCCTGGAGCCCGGGACTGATGTACGAGCAGTACTTC
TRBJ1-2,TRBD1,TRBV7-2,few,CASSGGGGQGQGYTF,TGTGCCAGCAGCGGCGGGGGCGGACAGGGGCAAGGCTACACCTTC
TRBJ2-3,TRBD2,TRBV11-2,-,CASSPPQRGTDTQYF,TGTGCCAGCAGCCCCCCCCAGCGGGGGACAGATACGCAGTATTTT
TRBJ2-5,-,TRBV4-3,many,CASSQGGIARGETQYF,TGCGCCAGCAGCCAAGGGGGGATAGCACGTGGAGAGACCCAGTACTTC
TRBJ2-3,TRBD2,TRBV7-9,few,CASSSPTSGGVTDTQYF,TGTGCCAGCAGCTCCCCGACTAGCGGGGGTGTCACAGATACGCAGTATTTT
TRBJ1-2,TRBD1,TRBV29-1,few,CSVRFGTDGYTF,TGCAGCGTCCGTTTCGGGACAGACGGCTACACCTTC
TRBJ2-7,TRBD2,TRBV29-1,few,CSGTSGGLSYEQYF,TGCAGTGGGACTAGCGGGGGACTCTCCTACGAGCAGTACTTC
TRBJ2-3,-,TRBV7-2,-,CASSPAVGWEQYF,TGTGCCAGCAGCCCGGCTGTAGGTTGGGAGCAGTATTTT
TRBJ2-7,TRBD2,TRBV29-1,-,CSVRGPRGGSEQYF,TGCAGCGTTCGCGGGCCCCGCGGGGGGAGTGAGCAGTACTTC
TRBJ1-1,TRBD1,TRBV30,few,CAWAGTGGTEAFF,TGTGCCTGGGCGGGGACAGGGGGGACTGAAGCTTTCTTT
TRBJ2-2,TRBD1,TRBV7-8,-,CASSGSGTGGGLDTGELFF,TGTGCCAGCAGCGGTTCCGGGACAGGGGGCGGATTGGACACCGGGGAGCTGTTTTTT
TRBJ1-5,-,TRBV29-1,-,CSVDTNNQPQHF,TGCAGCGTAGACACGAACAATCAGCCCCAGCATTTT
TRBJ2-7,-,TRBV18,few,CASSPTYEQYF,TGTGCCAGCTCACCAACCTACGAGCAGTACTTC
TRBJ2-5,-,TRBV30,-,CAWSVLEPGGIQYF,TGTGCCTGGAGTGTACTCGAACCTGGGGGGATCCAGTACTTC
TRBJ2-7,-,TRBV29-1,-,CSVEKGSSYEQYF,TGCAGCGTTGAAAAGGGGAGCTCCTACGAGCAGTACTTC
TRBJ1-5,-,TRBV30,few,CAWTGNSNQPQHF,TGTGCCTGGACGGGTAATAGCAATCAGCCCCAGCATTTT
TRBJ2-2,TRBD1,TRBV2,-,CASSRLDRPGELFF,TGTGCCAGCAGCCGCCTGGACAGGCCCGGGGAGCTGTTTTTT
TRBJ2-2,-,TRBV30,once,CAWSVRHTGELFF,TGTGCCTGGAGCGTTCGTCACACCGGGGAGCTGTTTTTT
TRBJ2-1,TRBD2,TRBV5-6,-,CASSRGLVVVGEQFF,TGTGCCAGCAGCCGGGGACTAGTGGTGGTTGGTGAGCAGTTCTTC
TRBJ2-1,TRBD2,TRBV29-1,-,CSAGTSGIYNEQFF,TGCAGCGCCGGGACTAGCGGGATTTACAATGAGCAGTTCTTC
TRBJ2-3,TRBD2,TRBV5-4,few,CASSTKREPSDTQYF,TGTGCCAGCAGTACCAAGCGGGAGCCATCAGATACGCAGTATTTT
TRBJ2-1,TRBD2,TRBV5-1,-,CASSLPSAGARYNEQFF,TGCGCCAGCAGCTTGCCCTCAGCGGGAGCTCGGTACAATGAGCAGTTCTTC
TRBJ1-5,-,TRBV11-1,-,CASSLDGYSNQPQHF,TGTGCCAGCAGCTTAGACGGATATAGCAATCAGCCCCAGCATTTT
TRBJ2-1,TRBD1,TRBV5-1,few,CASSIGQGTNEQFF,TGCGCCAGCAGCATAGGACAGGGGACGAATGAGCAGTTCTTC
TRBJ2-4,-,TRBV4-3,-,CASSQGGSVAKNIQYF,TGCGCCAGCAGCCAAGGGGGGAGTGTAGCCAAAAACATTCAGTACTTC
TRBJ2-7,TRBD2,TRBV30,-,CAWSGEASGSPYEQYF,TGTGCCTGGAGTGGGGAAGCTAGCGGGAGTCCCTACGAGCAGTACTTC
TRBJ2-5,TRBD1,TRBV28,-,CASSSHRGMETQYF,TGTGCCAGCAGTTCGCACAGGGGGATGGAGACCCAGTACTTC
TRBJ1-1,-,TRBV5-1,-,CASSLVPGTISEAFF,TGCGCCAGCAGCTTGGTACCAGGGACAATCTCTGAAGCTTTCTTT
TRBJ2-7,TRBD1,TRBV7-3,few,CASSLEDREYEQYF,TGTGCCAGCAGCTTAGAGGACAGGGAATACGAGCAGTACTTC
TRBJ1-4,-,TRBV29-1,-,CSVSYSEKLFF,TGCAGCGTTTCATACAGTGAAAAACTGTTTTTT
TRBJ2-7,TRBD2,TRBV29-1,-,CSVRSSGRIEQYF,TGCAGCGTTCGGAGTAGCGGGAGAATTGAGCAGTACTTC
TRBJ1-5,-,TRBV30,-,CAWSRGTSAGNQPQHF,TGTGCCTGGAGTAGAGGGACCTCAGCGGGCAATCAGCCCCAGCATTTT
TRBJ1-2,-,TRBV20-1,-,CSASEYGYTF,TGCAGTGCTAGTGAATATGGCTACACCTTC
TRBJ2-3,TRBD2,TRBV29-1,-,CSADLLAGADTQYF,TGCAGCGCCGACCTACTAGCGGGGGCGGATACGCAGTATTTT
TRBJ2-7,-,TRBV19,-,CASSREVPYEQYF,TGTGCCAGTAGTAGAGAAGTTCCCTACGAGCAGTACTTC
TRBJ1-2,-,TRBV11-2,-,CASSLIQGGGYTF,TGTGCCAGCAGCTTAATCCAAGGCGGTGGCTACACCTTC
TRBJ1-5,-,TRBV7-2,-,CASRTNGLNQPQHF,TGTGCCAGCAGAACTAACGGTCTCAATCAGCCCCAGCATTTT
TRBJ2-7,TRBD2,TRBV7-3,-,CASSLGLAGPYEQYF,TGTGCCAGCAGCCTCGGACTAGCGGGGCCCTACGAGCAGTACTTC
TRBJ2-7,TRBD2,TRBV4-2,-,CASSQGDNSGRGEQYF,TGTGCCAGCAGCCAAGGGGATAATAGCGGGAGGGGCGAGCAGTACTTC
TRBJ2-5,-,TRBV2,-,CASREDTAGETQYF,TGTGCCAGCAGGGAAGACACCGCCGGAGAGACCCAGTACTTC
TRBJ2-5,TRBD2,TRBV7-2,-,CASSFAGVQETQYF,TGTGCCAGCAGCTTTGCGGGAGTGCAAGAGACCCAGTACTTC
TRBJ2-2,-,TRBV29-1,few,CSVGGTGELFF,TGCAGCGTTGGGGGAACCGGGGAGCTGTTTTTT
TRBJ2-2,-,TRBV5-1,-,CASSLRPLMDPGELFF,TGCGCCAGCAGCTTGAGGCCCCTCATGGATCCCGGGGAGCTGTTTTTT